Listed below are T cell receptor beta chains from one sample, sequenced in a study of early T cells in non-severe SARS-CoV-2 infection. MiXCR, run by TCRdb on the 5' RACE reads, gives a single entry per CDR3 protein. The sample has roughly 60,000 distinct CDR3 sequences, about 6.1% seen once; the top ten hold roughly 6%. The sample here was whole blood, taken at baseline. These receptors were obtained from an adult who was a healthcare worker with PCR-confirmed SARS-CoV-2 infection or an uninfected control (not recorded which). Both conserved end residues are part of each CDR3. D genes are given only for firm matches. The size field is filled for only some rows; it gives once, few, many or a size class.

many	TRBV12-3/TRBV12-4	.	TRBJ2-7	CASSYSGTGQYF	TGTGCCAGCAGCTACTCCGGGACCGGGCAGTACTTC
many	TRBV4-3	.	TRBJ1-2	CASSRNKGLPGLDGYTF	TGCGCCAGCAGCCGCAATAAAGGCCTACCGGGACTAGATGGCTACACCTTC
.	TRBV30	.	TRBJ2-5	CAWSWAGMETQYF	TGTGCCTGGAGTTGGGCGGGGATGGAGACCCAGTACTTC
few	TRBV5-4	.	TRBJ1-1	CASRGSATEAFF	TGTGCCAGCAGGGGATCCGCAACTGAAGCTTTCTTT
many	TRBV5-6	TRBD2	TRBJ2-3	CASSLTLAGGDTQYF	TGTGCCAGCAGCTTGACGCTAGCGGGGGGAGATACGCAGTATTTT
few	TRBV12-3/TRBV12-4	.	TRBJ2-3	CASSTPTRQAGTQYF	TGTGCCAGCAGTACCCCAACGAGACAGGCGGGTACGCAGTATTTT
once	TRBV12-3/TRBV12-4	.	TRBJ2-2	CASSQTANTRELFF	TGTGCCAGCAGCCAGACTGCGAACACCAGGGAGCTGTTTTTT
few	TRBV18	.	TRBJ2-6	CASSPQTFTLSGANVLTF	TGTGCCAGCTCACCACAAACTTTCACTCTCTCTGGGGCCAACGTCCTGACTTTC
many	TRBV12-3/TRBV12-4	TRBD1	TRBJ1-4	CASSSWDRAEKLFF	TGTGCCAGCAGTTCATGGGACAGGGCGGAAAAACTGTTTTTT
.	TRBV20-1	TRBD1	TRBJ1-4	CSASGQGASDEKLFF	TGCAGTGCTAGCGGACAGGGGGCGTCTGATGAAAAACTGTTTTTT
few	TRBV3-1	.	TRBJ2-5	CASSQESTETQYF	TGTGCCAGCAGCCAAGAAAGTACTGAGACCCAGTACTTC
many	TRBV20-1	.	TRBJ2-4	CSARDFRGNIQYF	TGCAGTGCTAGAGATTTCAGGGGAAACATTCAGTACTTC
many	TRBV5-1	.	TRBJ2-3	CASSLPGGTTDTQYF	TGCGCCAGCAGCTTGCCGGGGGGCACCACAGATACGCAGTATTTT
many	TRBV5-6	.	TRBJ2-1	CASSFTGSDNEQFF	TGTGCCAGCAGCTTCACAGGGTCGGACAATGAGCAGTTCTTC
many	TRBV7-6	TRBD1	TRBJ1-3	CASSLAPGQAPSGNTIYF	TGTGCCAGCAGCTTAGCCCCGGGACAGGCCCCCTCTGGAAACACCATATATTTT
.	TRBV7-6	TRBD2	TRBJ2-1	CASSLTFSGRGGYNEQFF	TGTGCCAGCAGCTTAACGTTCAGCGGGAGGGGAGGGTACAATGAGCAGTTCTTC
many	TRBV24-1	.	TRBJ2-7	CATSGSWTDHQEQYF	TGTGCCACCAGTGGTTCCTGGACCGACCACCAGGAGCAGTACTTC
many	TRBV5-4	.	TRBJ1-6	CASSPQLGFADNSPLHF	TGTGCCAGCAGCCCGCAACTGGGGTTCGCCGATAATTCACCCCTCCACTTT
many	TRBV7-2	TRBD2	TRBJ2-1	CASSLVRLATNEQFF	TGTGCCAGCAGCTTAGTACGACTAGCGACGAATGAGCAGTTCTTC
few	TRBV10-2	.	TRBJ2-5	CASRSAEPQETQYF	TGCGCCAGCAGATCAGCGGAGCCACAAGAGACCCAGTACTTC
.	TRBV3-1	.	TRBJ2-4	CASSQSGHGGDIQYF	TGTGCCAGCAGCCAATCGGGACACGGTGGAGACATTCAGTACTTC
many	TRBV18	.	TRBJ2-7	CASSPRQAGLAEQYF	TGTGCCAGCTCACCACGGCAGGCGGGGTTGGCCGAGCAGTACTTC
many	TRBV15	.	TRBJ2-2	CATSRDRSYTGELFF	TGTGCCACCAGCAGAGACAGGAGTTACACCGGGGAGCTGTTTTTT
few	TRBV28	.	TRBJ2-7	CASSLWSGANEQYF	TGTGCCAGCAGTTTATGGTCCGGGGCCAACGAGCAGTACTTC
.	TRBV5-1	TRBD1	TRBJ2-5	CASSLTGDRQPETQYF	TGCGCCAGCAGCTTGACCGGGGACAGACAGCCGGAGACCCAGTACTTC
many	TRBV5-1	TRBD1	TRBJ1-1	CASSFRQGGF	TGCGCCAGCAGCTTCCGACAGGGGGGGTTT
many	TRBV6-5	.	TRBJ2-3	CASSYSRRTPGGTDTQYF	TGTGCCAGCAGTTACTCCCGCCGGACCCCCGGCGGCACAGATACGCAGTATTTT
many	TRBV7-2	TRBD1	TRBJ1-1	CASSVQGAHSSEAFF	TGTGCCAGCAGCGTACAGGGGGCGCATTCCTCTGAAGCTTTCTTT
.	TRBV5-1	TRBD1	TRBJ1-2	CASSSGTGANYGYTF	TGCGCCAGCAGCTCCGGGACAGGAGCTAACTATGGCTACACCTTC
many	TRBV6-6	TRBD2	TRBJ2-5	CASSYGGGGSGETQYF	TGTGCCAGCAGTTATGGCGGGGGGGGGAGTGGAGAGACCCAGTACTTC
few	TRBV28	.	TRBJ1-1	CASSKLTHKIEAFF	TGTGCCAGCAGTAAACTAACACACAAGATTGAAGCTTTCTTT
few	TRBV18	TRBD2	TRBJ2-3	CASSPFASGVPDTQYF	TGTGCCAGCTCACCATTCGCTAGCGGGGTACCAGATACGCAGTATTTT
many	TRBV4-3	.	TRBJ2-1	CASSQEGFESYNEQFF	TGCGCCAGCAGCCAAGAGGGGTTTGAGTCCTACAATGAGCAGTTCTTC
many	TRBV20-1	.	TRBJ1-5	CSARDWRDQPQHF	TGCAGTGCTAGAGATTGGCGGGATCAGCCCCAGCATTTT
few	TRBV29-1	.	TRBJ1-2	CSVASTSSYGYTF	TGCAGCGTTGCCTCCACATCCAGCTATGGCTACACCTTC
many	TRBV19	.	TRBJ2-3	CASSLSTGTTIVISTDTQYF	TGTGCCAGTAGCCTCTCAACCGGGACCACTATCGTAATTAGCACAGATACGCAGTATTTT
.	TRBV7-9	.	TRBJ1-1	CASSLPEGKGGTEAFF	TGTGCCAGCAGCTTGCCCGAGGGGAAGGGTGGCACTGAAGCTTTCTTT
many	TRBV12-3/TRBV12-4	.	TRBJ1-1	CASSTQTNTEAFF	TGTGCCAGCAGTACACAGACGAACACTGAAGCTTTCTTT
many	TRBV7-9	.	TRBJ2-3	CASSLEESDTQYF	TGTGCCAGCAGCTTAGAGGAGTCAGATACGCAGTATTTT
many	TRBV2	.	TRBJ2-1	CASSEGRGSYNEQFF	TGTGCCAGCAGTGAGGGCAGGGGCTCCTACAATGAGCAGTTCTTC
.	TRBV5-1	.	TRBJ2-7	CASSLEGEQYF	TGCGCCAGCAGCTTGGAAGGCGAGCAGTACTTC
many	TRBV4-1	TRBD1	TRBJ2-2	CASTAVQGATGELFF	TGCGCCAGCACCGCGGTACAGGGGGCTACCGGGGAGCTGTTTTTT
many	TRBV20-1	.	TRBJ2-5	CSARGSGAGETQYF	TGCAGTGCTAGAGGATCAGGGGCAGGAGAGACCCAGTACTTC
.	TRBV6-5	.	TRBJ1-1	CASRGPGRYMNTEAFF	TGTGCCAGCAGGGGCCCTGGACGGTACATGAACACTGAAGCTTTCTTT
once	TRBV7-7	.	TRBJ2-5	CASSLITIQETQYF	TGTGCCAGCAGCTTAATTACAATCCAAGAGACCCAGTACTTC
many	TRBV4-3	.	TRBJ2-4	CASSQDRGNIQYF	TGCGCCAGCAGCCAAGACCGAGGGAACATTCAGTACTTC
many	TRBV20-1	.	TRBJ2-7	CSARPDSFDEQYF	TGCAGTGCTAGACCCGACAGCTTCGACGAGCAGTACTTC
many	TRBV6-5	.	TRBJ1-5	CASSRTGYNQPQHF	TGTGCCAGCAGTCGTACAGGCTACAATCAGCCCCAGCATTTT
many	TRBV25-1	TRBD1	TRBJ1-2	CASSEQGARYGYTF	TGTGCCAGCAGTGAACAGGGGGCACGTTATGGCTACACCTTC
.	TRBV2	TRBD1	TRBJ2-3	CASRGDRVGTDTQYF	TGTGCCAGCAGGGGCGACAGGGTAGGCACAGATACGCAGTATTTT
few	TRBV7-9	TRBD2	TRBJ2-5	CASSQAVGASGGHGETQYF	TGTGCCAGCAGCCAGGCGGTAGGAGCTAGCGGGGGGCACGGAGAGACCCAGTACTTC
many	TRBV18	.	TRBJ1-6	CASSPVEASGSYNSPLHF	TGTGCCAGCTCACCAGTTGAGGCGTCGGGGTCCTATAATTCACCCCTCCACTTT
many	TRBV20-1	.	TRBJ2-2	CSARAASGELFF	TGCAGTGCTAGAGCCGCTAGCGGGGAGCTGTTTTTT
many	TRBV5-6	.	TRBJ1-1	CASSLVGEWDTEAFF	TGTGCCAGCAGCTTGGTCGGGGAATGGGACACTGAAGCTTTCTTT
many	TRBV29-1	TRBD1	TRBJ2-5	CSADRGQETQYF	TGCAGCGCCGACAGGGGGCAAGAGACCCAGTACTTC
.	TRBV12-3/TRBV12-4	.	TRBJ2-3	CASSPGEDTQYF	TGTGCCAGCAGTCCCGGGGAAGATACGCAGTATTTT
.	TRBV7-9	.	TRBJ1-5	CASSLGASQPQHF	TGTGCCAGCAGCTTAGGGGCGTCTCAGCCCCAGCATTTT
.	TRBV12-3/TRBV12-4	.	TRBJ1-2	CASSPDPDYGYTF	TGTGCCAGCAGCCCTGACCCGGACTATGGCTACACCTTC